A single sample is the source of the 13 T cell receptor beta chains below, sequenced in a study of cytomegalovirus exposure and HLA in healthy donors. The PCR had 60 Vbeta and 13 Jbeta primers. Using immunoSEQ multiplex PCR, the repertoire was profiled, and TCRdb retains in-frame clones only, with some absent. The table has 110,000 to 150,000 clones, 65% to 80% seen once; the top ten hold roughly 3.8%. Sequenced sample: PBMCs. These receptors were taken from a male donor in good health and CMV-seronegative.

This clone was seen once. The genes are TRBV9 and TRBJ1-1; 8 nucleotides align to TRBD1. The CDR3 spans 14 residues. Germline lookup yields CDR1 SGDLS and CDR2 YYNGEE. V was clipped by 0 bases and J by 7 bases; unmatched bases: 5. The CDR3 bases are TGTGCCAGCAGCGTAGGTTGGGGACAGGTTGAAGCTTTCTTT. Translation: CASSVGWGQVEAFF.

The genes are TRBV6-1 and TRBJ1-1; 8 bases map to TRBD1. V trimming: 3 bases; J trimming: 0 bases; junction bases outside the gene matches: 3. Germline V gene lookup returns CDR1 MNHNS and CDR2 SASEGT. This CDR3 has 15 residues. The CDR3: CASSEQGALNTEAFF. CDR3 sequence (DNA): TGTGCCAGCAGTGAGCAGGGGGCGTTGAACACTGAAGCTTTCTTT.

The chain combines TRBV6-5 with TRBJ2-2; tentative D call: TRBD2 (6 bases). Germline V gene sequence: CDR1 MNHEY, CDR2 SVGAGI. The CDR3 has 14 amino acids. V lost 4 bases, J lost 5 bases, and 11 bases lay in between. The CDR3 DNA reads TGTGCCAGCAGTTTACTTGGGGGGACCGGGGAGCTGTTTTTT. As protein: CASSLLGGTGELFF.

The chain joins TRBV9 to TRBJ2-7; D is ambiguous. Per germline, CDR1 SGDLS and CDR2 YYNGEE. The CDR3 length is 13 residues. V dropped 3 bases and J dropped 6 bases, with 13 bases sitting between them. The CDR3 loop is CASSGSLLGEQYF. The CDR3 DNA reads as TGTGCCAGCAGCGGAAGCCTCCTCGGCGAGCAGTACTTC.

This chain links TRBV10-3 with TRBJ1-5, with 7 bases that match TRBD1. The junction had 1 base not matched to a gene; V was cut back by 6 bases and J by 2 bases. CDR3 length equals 13 residues. From germline, CDR1 is ENHRY and CDR2 SYGVKD. The CDR3 sequence: CAIRTGGNQPQHF. The CDR3 coding sequence is TGTGCCATCAGAACAGGGGGCAATCAGCCCCAGCATTTT.

The CDR3 region has the DNA TGTGCCAGCAGTAACAGGGTTCAAGGCGGGGAGCTGTTTTTT. Translation: CASSNRVQGGELFF. This chain links TRBV6-5 with TRBJ2-2; a possible D gene is TRBD1 (6 bases). This CDR3 contains 14 residues. Germline V gene sequence: CDR1 MNHEY, CDR2 SVGAGI. Trimming took 5 bases from V and 7 from J, leaving 14 bases between them.

The chain carries TRBV6-4 and TRBJ1-1; the D is unclear. The CDR3 is 16 amino acids. V dropped 0 bases and J dropped 1 base, with 12 bases sitting between them. Per germline, CDR1 MRHNA and CDR2 SNTAGT. The CDR3 bases are TGTGCCAGCAGTGACTCGAGGCAACAACAGAACACTGAAGCTTTCTTT. This encodes CASSDSRQQQNTEAFF.

CDR3 sequence reads: CATQGLAGYEQFF. In DNA, the CDR3 is TGTGCCACCCAAGGCCTAGCGGGATATGAGCAGTTCTTC. V gene TRBV6-5 combines with J gene TRBJ2-1, with TRBD2 matching over 9 bases. V was clipped by 10 bases and J by 8 bases; unmatched bases: 9. The CDR3 extends over 13 amino acids. Germline V gene lookup returns CDR1 MNHEY and CDR2 SVGAGI.

The genes are TRBV7-9 and TRBJ1-5; a weak D match, TRBD1 (6 bases). CDR1 and CDR2 from the germline V gene are SEHNR and FQNEAQ (reference sequence). The CDR3 runs to 13 residues. Trimming stripped 6 bases from V and 6 bases from J, with 12 bases between. The CDR3 is CASSRGAGQPQHF. In nucleotides, the CDR3 is TGTGCCAGCAGTCGGGGGGCAGGTCAGCCCCAGCATTTT.

The V gene is TRBV11-2, the J gene TRBJ1-5; D unresolved. With 4 bases removed from V and 6 bases from J, the gap between germline ends came to 22 bases. Looked up from germline, CDR1 is SGHAT and CDR2 is FQNNGV. This CDR3 is 17 amino acids long. CDR3: CASSSTLRGKAGQPQHF. CDR3 coding DNA: TGTGCCAGCAGCTCCACCTTGCGGGGTAAAGCAGGTCAGCCCCAGCATTTT.

J is TRBJ2-7 and V is TRBV29-1; the match to TRBD1 covers 7 bases. CDR3 length: 13 residues. J was trimmed by 4 bases and V by 6 bases; bases with no gene match: 9. Germline V gene sequence: CDR1 SQVTM, CDR2 ANQGSEA. CDR3 residues: CSVGTGDKYEQYF. The CDR3 bases are TGCAGCGTCGGAACAGGGGATAAGTACGAGCAGTACTTC.

The V and J genes are TRBV28 and TRBJ1-2, with D perhaps TRBD1 (6 bases). Germline values: CDR1 MDHEN, CDR2 SYDVKM. The V gene lost 1 base and the J gene lost 7 bases, with 16 bases spanning the gap. The CDR3 spans 15 residues. The CDR3 region is CASSLSVQGTFGYTF. The DNA for the CDR3 is TGTGCCAGCAGTTTATCGGTCCAGGGGACATTTGGCTACACCTTC.

This sequence joins TRBV11-3 and TRBJ1-1, with 7 bases lining up with TRBD1. The V and J ends lost 5 bases and 6 bases, in that order; junction bases with no gene match: 6. This CDR3 contains 13 residues. CDR1 is SGHNT and CDR2 is YENEEA in the germline V gene. The CDR3, as DNA: TGTGCCAGCAGCACAGGGGTTGCGGCTGAAGCTTTCTTT. Protein: CASSTGVAAEAFF.